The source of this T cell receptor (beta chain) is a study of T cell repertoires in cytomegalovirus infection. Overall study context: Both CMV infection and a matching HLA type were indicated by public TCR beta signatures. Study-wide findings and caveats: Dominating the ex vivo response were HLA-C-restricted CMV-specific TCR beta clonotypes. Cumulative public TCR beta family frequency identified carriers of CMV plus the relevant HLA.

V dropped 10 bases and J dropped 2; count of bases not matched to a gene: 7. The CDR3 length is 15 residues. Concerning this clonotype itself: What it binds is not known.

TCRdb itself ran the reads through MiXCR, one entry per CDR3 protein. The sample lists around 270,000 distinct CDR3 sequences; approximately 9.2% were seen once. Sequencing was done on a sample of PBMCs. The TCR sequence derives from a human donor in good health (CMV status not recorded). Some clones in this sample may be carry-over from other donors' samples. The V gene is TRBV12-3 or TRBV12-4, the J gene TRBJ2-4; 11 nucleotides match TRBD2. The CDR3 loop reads CAKNTSGSSKNIQYF. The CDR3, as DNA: TGTGCCAAAAACACTAGCGGGAGCTCCAAAAACATTCAGTACTTC.